These 26 T cell receptor beta chains originate from one sample sequenced in a study of beta chain features in type 1 diabetes. The study reverse transcribed the entire isolated RNA, so it sequenced expressed TCRB transcripts. Profiling relied on immunoSEQ multiplex PCR, and the TCRdb table lists in-frame clones only, not all of them. Of around 300,000 clones in the sample, roughly 15% are singletons; the top ten hold about 6.6%. Specimen: central memory CD4+ T cells from blood. The receptor source for this set is a man aged 25 to 40 in good health.

This chain links TRBV5-4 with TRBJ1-2; 7 bases are a match to TRBD1. Germline V lookup: CDR1 SGHNT, CDR2 YYREEE (reference sequence). CDR3 size: 14 residues. V shed 0 bases, J shed 2 bases, and the junction held 1 base outside the gene matches. CDR3: CASSLVGQNYGYTF. The CDR3 bases are TGTGCCAGCAGCTTGGTGGGACAGAACTATGGCTACACCTTC.

Only a few counts were recorded for this clone. The gene calls are TRBV6-6 and TRBJ2-6; D remains unclear. Trimming removed 4 bases from V and 0 bases from J, with 7 bases in between. CDR3 length: 15 amino acids. Germline CDR1 is MNHNY and CDR2 is SVGAGI (reference sequence). CDR3 loop: CASSSSNSGANVLTF. In DNA form, the CDR3 reads TGTGCCAGCAGTTCCTCAAACTCTGGGGCCAACGTCCTGACTTTC.

This clone was observed a few times. V usage is TRBV5-5 and J usage is TRBJ2-7; TRBD2 matches 7 bases. The CDR3 has 13 residues. From germline, CDR1 is SGHKS and CDR2 YYEKEE (reference sequence). After removal of 3 bases from V and 6 bases from J, the junction contained 6 bases not matched to a gene. The CDR3 DNA sequence: TGTGCCAGCAGCTCCGTGGGAGGGGCCGAGCAGTACTTC. Amino acid sequence: CASSSVGGAEQYF.

This clone turned up a few times. This likely traces to a read error, being one base from a far larger clone. The rearrangement links TRBV30 to TRBJ2-3; a possible D gene is TRBD1 (5 bases). Germline CDR1 is GTSNPN and CDR2 is SVGIG (reference sequence). Trimming shortened V by 8 bases and J by 0 bases, and 9 bases separated the two germline ends. The CDR3 loop spans 12 amino acids. This chain's CDR3 is CASRQSTDTQYF. CDR3 nucleotides: TGTGCCAGCCGACAGAGCACAGATACGCAGTATTTT.

The V call is TRBV7-3, the J call TRBJ2-3; 7 positions agree with TRBD2. CDR3 length: 15 residues. The V segment lost 3 bases and the J segment 2 bases; nucleotides outside the gene matches: 5. Germline V lookup: CDR1 SGHTA, CDR2 FQGTGA. CDR3 DNA: TGTGCCAGCAGCTTTAACCTAGCGGACACAGATACGCAGTATTTT. The encoded protein is CASSFNLADTDTQYF. Complete variable domain (other parts from reference TRBV7-3 and TRBJ2-3): GAGVSQTPSNKVTEKGKYVELRCDPISGHTALYWYRQSLGQGPEFLIYFQGTGAADDSGLPNDRFFAVRPEGSVSTLKIQRTERGDSAVYLCASSFNLADTDTQYFGPGTRLTVL.

This clone was seen a handful of times. This sequence joins TRBV10-3 and TRBJ1-5; the D gene is possibly TRBD1 (6 bases). This CDR3 is 15 amino acids long. CDR1 is ENHRY and CDR2 is SYGVKD in the germline V gene. Trimming stripped 8 bases from V and 3 bases from J, with 17 bases between. The CDR3 DNA sequence: TGTGCCATCGGGGGCGGGGGCAGGGACAATCAGCCCCAGCATTTT. Encoded protein: CAIGGGGRDNQPQHF.

This clone was seen a few times. The sample has other DNA sequences that encode this CDR3 too. The chain uses TRBV29-1 and TRBJ1-5; weak D call: TRBD1 (5 bases). The CDR3 spans 13 residues. CDR1 is SQVTM, CDR2 ANQGSEA, per germline. V gave up 6 bases and J gave up 5 bases, with 14 bases separating them. The CDR3 loop is CSVADTSDQPQHF. Here the CDR3 DNA reads TGCAGCGTCGCGGACACCTCCGATCAGCCCCAGCATTTT.

This clone was observed a handful of times. This chain links TRBV7-3 with TRBJ2-3, with 10 bases aligning to TRBD2. The CDR3 contains 15 residues. Germline V gene sequence: CDR1 SGHTA, CDR2 FQGTGA. After removal of 5 bases from V and 6 bases from J, the junction contained 8 bases not matched to a gene. For the CDR3, the DNA is TGTGCCAGCAGCCCCCTAGCGGGAGCTACGGATACGCAGTATTTT. Its translation is CASSPLAGATDTQYF.

There are many counts of this clone. The sample holds other DNA sequences that translate to the same CDR3. The gene calls are TRBV7-9 and TRBJ2-7, with D perhaps given as TRBD1 or TRBD2 (6 bases each). Germline CDR1 is SEHNR and CDR2 is FQNEAQ (reference sequence). The CDR3 has 14 residues. V was clipped by 5 bases and J by 2 bases, with 13 bases between them. CDR3 coding DNA: TGTGCCAGCAGCCCCCCGGGGGCCCCCTACGAGCAGTACGTC. As protein: CASSPPGAPYEQYV.

This clone was detected only a few times. J is TRBJ2-1 and V is TRBV6-5; maybe TRBD2 (5 bases). Per the germline V gene, CDR1 is MNHEY and CDR2 is SVGAGI. The CDR3 is 14 amino acids. V was clipped by 3 bases and J by 7 bases, with 13 bases between them. DNA for the CDR3: TGTGCCAGCAGTTATTCGGGGTCGTGGAATGAGCAGTTCTTC. Amino acid sequence: CASSYSGSWNEQFF.

This clone was picked up a small number of times. This chain uses TRBV7-2 with TRBJ1-2; 7 bases match TRBD1. V lost 1 base, J lost 6 bases, and 8 bases stayed unmatched. CDR1 is SGHTA, CDR2 FQGNSA, per germline. This CDR3 is built from 15 residues. CDR3 bases: TGTGCCAGCAGCTTAGGACAGGGTTATAGGGATGGCTACACCTTC. This gives the protein CASSLGQGYRDGYTF.

The chain is built from TRBV5-1 and TRBJ2-2; TRBD1 aligns across 8 bases. The CDR3 contains 17 residues. Per the germline V gene, CDR1 is SGHRS and CDR2 is YFSETQ. The V segment lost 0 bases and the J segment 6 bases; nucleotides outside the gene matches: 10. DNA for the CDR3: TGCGCCAGCAGCTTGGAGGCGCAGGGGGCGCTCCCCGGGGAGCTGTTTTTT. This codes for CASSLEAQGALPGELFF.

This clone was seen a handful of times. The rearrangement uses TRBV5-4 and TRBJ2-7; 12 bases align to TRBD1. The CDR3 spans 15 residues. J was trimmed by 4 bases and V by 3 bases; bases with no gene match: 5. Per the germline V gene, CDR1 is SGHNT and CDR2 is YYREEE (reference sequence). CDR3 nucleotide sequence: TGTGCCAGCAGCTGGGGACAGGGGGCCTCATACGAGCAGTACTTC. Translated: CASSWGQGASYEQYF.

This clone was recorded many times. V usage is TRBV2 and J usage is TRBJ2-7; 7 bases map to TRBD1. The CDR3 is 14 residues long. Germline V lookup: CDR1 SNHLY, CDR2 FYNNEI. J gave up 2 bases and V 6 bases, and 7 bases lay outside the gene matches. CDR3 DNA: TGTGCCAGCAGCTCGGGCAGGGGGACCTACGAGCAGTACTTC. Its translation is CASSSGRGTYEQYF.

There are many counts of this clone. The V and J genes are TRBV4-1 and TRBJ2-7; TRBD1 or TRBD2 may be the D gene (6 bases each). V lost 1 base to trimming and J lost 3 bases, with 22 bases between them. There are 18 residues in the CDR3. Germline V gene lookup returns CDR1 MGHRA and CDR2 YSYEKL. The DNA of the CDR3 is TGCGCCAGCAGCCAAGGGATTCCTGGGTCGGGGGCCATCTACGAGCAGTACTTC. Translating gives CASSQGIPGSGAIYEQYF.

The chain links TRBV18 to TRBJ2-3, with no clear D. V lost 6 bases and J lost 6, with 10 bases in between. The CDR3 is 12 amino acids. Germline CDR1 is KGHSH and CDR2 is LQKENI. CDR3 sequence reads: CASSTLGDTQYF. CDR3 bases: TGTGCCAGCTCCACGTTGGGGGATACGCAGTATTTT.

V usage is TRBV6-5 and J usage is TRBJ2-1, with TRBD1 matching 8 bases. V shed 6 bases, J shed 7 bases, and the junction held 8 bases outside the gene matches. The V gene's germline CDR1 is MNHEY and CDR2 SVGAGI. The CDR3 length is 14 residues. The CDR3 is CASRRDRKPNEQFF. CDR3 coding DNA: TGTGCCAGCAGACGGGACAGGAAGCCAAATGAGCAGTTCTTC.

This clone has a count of ten or more. The CDR3 spells CASSQSDTQYF. DNA for the CDR3: TGTGCCAGCAGCCAGTCAGATACGCAGTATTTT. The chain is built from TRBV7-2 and TRBJ2-3; the D is unclear. The CDR3 has 11 residues. CDR1 and CDR2 (germline): SGHTA, FQGNSA. Trimming cost V 5 bases and J 4 bases, with 4 bases left between them.

The genes are TRBV13 and TRBJ1-1, with TRBD1 matching 7 bases. The CDR3 runs 14 residues. V shed 3 bases and J 4 bases; nucleotides not matched to a gene: 5. Germline V gene data show CDR1 as PRHDT and CDR2 as FYEKMQ (reference sequence). The CDR3 DNA is TGTGCCAGCAGCTTTACAGGGGTGGTCACTGAAGCTTTCTTT. Its translation: CASSFTGVVTEAFF.

The chain is built from TRBV5-1 and TRBJ2-1, with D maybe TRBD2 (7 bases). The CDR3 is made up of 16 amino acids. Germline CDR1 SGHRS, CDR2 YFSETQ. Trimming cost V 0 bases and J 5 bases, with 15 bases left between them. The CDR3 loop is CASSLVGREGDNEQFF. The CDR3 DNA sequence: TGCGCCAGCAGCTTGGTTGGCAGGGAGGGGGACAATGAGCAGTTCTTC.

This clone was seen ten or more times. V and J are TRBV7-9 and TRBJ2-7; no definite D call. Between the trimmed V and J ends, which lost 10 bases and 0 bases, there was a span of 16 bases. The CDR3 consists of 14 residues. The germline V gene has CDR1 SEHNR and CDR2 FQNEAQ (reference sequence). The CDR3 sequence is CAIQLTGNSYEQYV. The CDR3 coding sequence is TGTGCCATCCAATTAACTGGGAACTCCTACGAGCAGTACGTC.

V and J are TRBV29-1 and TRBJ1-5, with D possibly matching TRBD1 (6 bases). V dropped 7 bases and J dropped 0 bases, with 10 bases sitting between them. Germline V gene sequence: CDR1 SQVTM, CDR2 ANQGSEA. This CDR3 region has 13 residues. The CDR3 nucleotides read TGCAGCGGACAGGAGAATAGCAATCAGCCCCAGCATTTT. Translating it yields CSGQENSNQPQHF.

This clone has only a few counts. This chain links TRBV7-2 with TRBJ2-3; D is possibly TRBD2 (5 bases). Deletions cut 5 bases from V and 2 bases from J, with 14 bases between. This CDR3 is 15 amino acids long. The germline gives CDR1 SGHTA, CDR2 FQGNSA. The chain's CDR3 is CASSPAGSNTDTQYF. CDR3 nucleotide sequence: TGTGCCAGCAGCCCCGCGGGCAGCAACACAGATACGCAGTATTTT. Full variable domain (remainder filled in from reference TRBV7-2 and TRBJ2-3): GAGVSQSPSNKVTEKGKDVELRCDPISGHTALYWYRQSLGQGLEFLIYFQGNSAPDKSGLPSDRFSAERTGGSVSTLTIQRTQQEDSAVYLCASSPAGSNTDTQYFGPGTRLTVL.

This chain connects TRBV14 to TRBJ2-7; D possibly corresponds to TRBD2 (6 bases). Germline-derived CDR1 and CDR2 are SGHDN and FVKESK. Trimming left V 1 base short and J 5 bases short, with 15 bases between. The CDR3 has 15 amino acids. CDR3 coding DNA: TGTGCCAGCAGCCAAGTCCCGCCAGGGACTGACGAGCAGTACGTC. This sequence encodes CASSQVPPGTDEQYV.

This chain links TRBV7-3 with TRBJ2-6; unclear D gene. Looked up from germline, CDR1 is SGHTA and CDR2 is FQGTGA. This CDR3 comprises 13 residues. Trimming stripped 3 bases from V and 4 bases from J, with 4 bases between. For the CDR3, the DNA is TGTGCCAGCAGCTTTAAAGGGGCCAACGTCCTGACTTTC. Protein product: CASSFKGANVLTF.

This clone was observed a few times. The chain has TRBV7-9 and TRBJ2-2; D not resolved. V was trimmed by 1 base and J by 1 base, leaving 7 bases between them. The CDR3 has 15 residues. Germline V lookup: CDR1 SEHNR, CDR2 FQNEAQ (reference sequence). Here the CDR3 reads CASSLEGVNTGELFF. CDR3 DNA: TGTGCCAGCAGCTTAGAGGGTGTGAACACCGGGGAGCTGTTTTTT.